The 28 T cell receptor beta chains listed next were all sequenced from one sample in a study of blood T cells in healthy people across ages. Primed by a sample-barcoded 5' primer and a J-beta primer mix, a second PCR proceeded for 7 to 11 cycles. From the 5' RACE reads, TCRdb called clonotypes with MiXCR, one entry per CDR3 protein. This sample has over a million distinct CDR3 sequences, with 35% to 45% found just once. Sequenced sample: blood. All receptors come from a woman aged 18-29 years in good health.

V is TRBV4-3 and J is TRBJ2-5, with TRBD1 as a possible D gene (6 bases). The ends were cut back, 3 bases at V and 11 bases at J, with 28 bases in the middle. The CDR3 totals 17 residues. Germline V gene sequence: CDR1 LGHNA, CDR2 YSLEER. The CDR3 DNA reads TGCGCCAGCAGCCAGCAATCCTCAGGGGTTCCCTACAATGAGCAGTACTTC. This gives the protein CASSQQSSGVPYNEQYF.

This clonotype appeared a few times. The J gene is TRBJ2-3, the V gene TRBV2, with a weak D call TRBD2 (6 bases). V lost 5 bases to trimming and J lost 10 bases, with 22 bases between them. Germline V gene sequence: CDR1 SNHLY, CDR2 FYNNEI. The CDR3 totals 15 residues. The CDR3 protein is CASSYVTTSDYPQYF. In DNA form, the CDR3 reads TGTGCCAGCAGTTACGTGACCACCTCGGACTATCCGCAGTATTTT.

V gene TRBV7-9 combines with J gene TRBJ2-2, with D uncertain. Per germline, CDR1 SEHNR and CDR2 FQNEAQ (reference sequence). This CDR3 region has 15 residues. V lost 0 bases and J 2 bases, leaving 7 bases between the germline ends. The CDR3: CASSLAQVNTGELFF. The CDR3 DNA is TGTGCCAGCAGCTTAGCGCAGGTTAACACCGGGGAGCTGTTTTTT.

V usage is TRBV7-9 and J usage is TRBJ2-3; 7 bases match TRBD1. Trimming took 4 bases from V and 5 from J; bases not matched to a gene: 9. CDR1 SEHNR and CDR2 FQNEAQ come from the germline V gene (reference sequence). The CDR3 runs to 15 residues. CDR3 residues: CASSSHRGRIDTQYF. CDR3 nucleotides: TGTGCCAGCAGCTCACACAGGGGAAGAATAGATACGCAGTATTTT.

This chain connects TRBV7-3 to TRBJ2-2, with D perhaps TRBD2 (6 bases). The length of the CDR3 is 15 residues. V lost 4 bases and J lost 6, with 15 bases in between. Germline CDR1 and CDR2: SGHTA and FQGTGA. CDR3 in DNA: TGTGCCAGCAGCTCGGGACTGAAAAACGCCGGGGAGCTGTTTTTT. It encodes CASSSGLKNAGELFF.

The chain links TRBV23-1 to TRBJ2-3; possibly TRBD1 for D (5 bases). TRBV23-1 is treated as an ORF (open reading frame) with a function not yet certain. The CDR3 totals 18 residues. V was shortened by 3 bases and J by 2 bases, with 21 bases between the two germline ends. CDR3 in DNA: TGCGCCAGCAGTCATCGTTTCAGGGAACAATATGCCACAGATACGCAGTATTTT. Encoded protein: CASSHRFREQYATDTQYF.

The V call is TRBV27, the J call TRBJ1-6; possible D gene TRBD1, 6 bases. The V gene's germline CDR1 is MNHEY and CDR2 SMNVEV (reference sequence). V was clipped by 4 bases and J by 1 base, with 20 bases between them. The CDR3 is 19 residues long. CDR3 amino acids: CASSSSGTWGQSYNSPLHF. In nucleotides, the CDR3 is TGTGCCAGCAGTTCCTCCGGGACATGGGGACAATCCTATAATTCACCCCTCCACTTT.

The table lists this clonotype with a count of one. The chain couples TRBV5-1 to TRBJ2-7, with D uncertain. The CDR3 sequence is 14 residues long. V gave up 4 bases and J gave up 6 bases, with 17 bases separating them. The V gene's germline CDR1 is SGHRS and CDR2 YFSETQ. CDR3 nucleotide sequence: TGCGCCAGCAGCCCTGACTCCAGAAGAGGCGAGCAGTACTTC. This sequence encodes CASSPDSRRGEQYF.

The chain has TRBV7-2 and TRBJ2-2; D is possibly TRBD1 (7 bases). The germline V and J ends were trimmed by 5 bases and 1 base, with 14 bases remaining between them. This CDR3 region has 16 residues. Germline CDR1 SGHTA, CDR2 FQGNSA. The CDR3 sequence is CASSGYRGGNTGELFF. DNA of the CDR3: TGTGCCAGCAGCGGTTACAGGGGAGGGAACACCGGGGAGCTGTTTTTT. Variable domain in full (rest from reference TRBV7-2 and TRBJ2-2): GAGVSQSPSNKVTEKGKDVELRCDPISGHTALYWYRQSLGQGLEFLIYFQGNSAPDKSGLPSDRFSAERTGGSVSTLTIQRTQQEDSAVYLCASSGYRGGNTGELFFGEGSRLTVL.

There are a few counts of this clonotype. This chain links TRBV25-1 with TRBJ2-1, with D perhaps TRBD2 (5 bases). CDR3 length: 14 residues. V lost 7 bases to trimming and J lost 3 bases, with 13 bases between them. Germline lookup yields CDR1 MGHDK and CDR2 SYGVNS. CDR3 loop: CASIREKLYNEQFF. DNA of the CDR3: TGTGCCAGCATCCGGGAAAAACTCTACAATGAGCAGTTCTTC.

With respect to this clonotype: A read error is likely, as this CDR3 ends without the conserved phenylalanine or tryptophan. This chain uses TRBV20-1 with TRBJ2-1; D is uncertain. The J call may be wrong; the DNA end is better matched by TRBJ2-7. This CDR3 contains 10 residues. Germline V gene sequence: CDR1 DFQATT, CDR2 SNEGSKA (reference sequence). The CDR3 region has the DNA TGCAGTGCTAGGCTCAATGAGCAGTACTGC. The encoded protein is CSARLNEQYC.

The sample holds many counts of this clonotype. J is TRBJ1-1 and V is TRBV29-1; D remains ambiguous. Germline CDR1 reads SQVTM; CDR2 reads ANQGSEA. This CDR3 spans 12 amino acids. The V end lost 6 bases, the J end lost 1 base, and 9 bases lay between the germline ends. CDR3 in DNA: TGCAGCGTCCGTCGGGGGAACACTGAAGCTTTCTTT. Amino acids: CSVRRGNTEAFF.

J is TRBJ2-1 and V is TRBV20-1; the match to TRBD2 covers 12 bases. The germline V gene has CDR1 DFQATT and CDR2 SNEGSKA (reference sequence). V shed 1 base, J shed 7 bases, and the junction held 17 bases outside the gene matches. This CDR3 has 19 residues. CDR3 sequence reads: CSARVQPRLAGVLENEQFF. DNA of the CDR3: TGCAGTGCTAGAGTTCAACCCCGACTAGCGGGAGTCTTAGAGAATGAGCAGTTCTTC.

Concerning this clonotype itself: An end of the junction differs from the germline gene, which may be a read error. This chain's CDR3 is CASGTGIYNSPPHF. CDR3 bases: TGTGCCAGCGGGACAGGGATCTATAATTCACCCCCCCACTTT. The genes are TRBV13 and TRBJ1-6; 9 bases map to TRBD1. The CDR3 is 14 amino acids. CDR1 and CDR2 from the germline V gene are PRHDT and FYEKMQ (reference sequence).

This clonotype was seen repeatedly, ten times or more. The chain joins TRBV20-1 to TRBJ2-7; D gene uncertain. The CDR3 length is 11 residues. Germline CDR1 DFQATT, CDR2 SNEGSKA (reference sequence). The CDR3 loop reads CSARDIYEQYF. CDR3 nucleotides: TGCAGCGCACGAGACATCTACGAGCAGTACTTC.

The V call is TRBV6-5, the J call TRBJ1-2; TRBD1 aligns across 7 bases. The germline gives CDR1 MNHEY, CDR2 SVGAGI. J was trimmed by 3 bases and V by 7 bases; bases with no gene match: 11. This CDR3 has 15 residues. The CDR3 bases are TGTGCCAGCACCACCTCTTGGGGACAGCACTATGGCTACACCTTC. It translates to CASTTSWGQHYGYTF.

As regards this clonotype: The junction departs from germline at one end; a sequencing error may be responsible. The gene calls are TRBV9 and TRBJ2-1; TRBD2 might be the D (6 bases). Germline lookup yields CDR1 SGDLS and CDR2 YYNGEE. The CDR3 is made up of 15 amino acids. The CDR3 DNA follows: TGTGCCAGCAGCGTAGAGGGACTTATCTACAATGGGCAGTTCTTC. Protein sequence: CASSVEGLIYNGQFF.

The V gene is TRBV12-3 or TRBV12-4, the J gene TRBJ2-5; TRBD1 or TRBD2 may be the D gene (6 bases each). The CDR3 totals 14 residues. Trimming shortened V by 11 bases and J by 11 bases, and 27 bases separated the two germline ends. CDR3 region: CALRGGRTYNEQYF. The CDR3 DNA reads as TGTGCCCTCAGAGGGGGGCGGACCTACAATGAGCAGTACTTC.

This clonotype was picked up a small number of times. This chain joins TRBV4-1 and TRBJ2-1; D is unresolved. This CDR3 has 16 residues. V was trimmed by 4 bases and J by 0 bases, leaving 13 bases between them. Germline V CDR1 and CDR2: MGHRA, YSYEKL. As DNA, the CDR3 is TGCGCCAGCAGCCCACTCCGAACTGTCTCCTACAATGAGCAGTTCTTC. The encoded protein is CASSPLRTVSYNEQFF.

The rearrangement links TRBV11-2 to TRBJ2-5, with 10 positions matching TRBD1. Trimming cost V 6 bases and J 2 bases; bases outside gene matches: 6. Per the germline V gene, CDR1 is SGHAT and CDR2 is FQNNGV. The CDR3 is 15 amino acids. Here the CDR3 reads CASRTRDRGQETQYF. CDR3 bases: TGTGCCAGCAGAACCCGGGACAGGGGACAAGAGACCCAGTACTTC.

This clonotype was detected only a few times. The CDR3 DNA reads TGTGCCAGCAGCCAAGATTTACACCTCCGGGGCCTGCGAAGAGAGACCCAGTACTTC. It yields the protein CASSQDLHLRGLRRETQYF. The genes are TRBV3-1 and TRBJ2-5, with D possibly called TRBD1 or TRBD2 (5 bases each). The germline CDR1 and CDR2 sequences are LGHDT and YNNKEL (reference sequence). This CDR3 is built from 19 residues. V was trimmed by 0 bases and J by 4 bases, leaving 24 bases between them.

The chain recombines TRBV5-1 with TRBJ2-2, with TRBD2 as a possible D gene (6 bases). This CDR3 is 14 amino acids long. The V gene's germline CDR1 is SGHRS and CDR2 YFSETQ. The ends were cut back, 4 bases at V and 7 bases at J, with 14 bases in the middle. In DNA, the CDR3 is TGCGCCAGCAGCCCGCTGACTAGTATCGGGGAGCTGTTTTTT. It is translated as CASSPLTSIGELFF.

The J gene is TRBJ2-3, the V gene TRBV29-1; D unresolved. The CDR3 covers 14 residues. Deletions cut 6 bases from V and 4 bases from J, with 17 bases between. Per the germline V gene, CDR1 is SQVTM and CDR2 is ANQGSEA. In DNA form, the CDR3 reads TGCAGCGTGGCAGCGTATGCGGTCGCAGATACGCAGTATTTT. This sequence encodes CSVAAYAVADTQYF.

In this sample, this clonotype turned up a few times. This sequence joins TRBV4-3 and TRBJ2-3, with 10 bases aligning to TRBD2. The V and J ends lost 1 base and 2 bases, in that order; junction bases with no gene match: 6. CDR1 LGHNA and CDR2 YSLEER come from the germline V gene. The CDR3 is 17 residues long. The CDR3 loop reads CASSQGVSGGATDTQYF. The CDR3 DNA sequence: TGCGCCAGCAGCCAAGGAGTCAGCGGGGGGGCCACAGATACGCAGTATTTT.

The chain couples TRBV4-1 to TRBJ2-7, with D unresolved. V shed 3 bases and J shed 2 bases, with 8 bases lying between them. CDR3 length: 13 amino acids. Germline values: CDR1 MGHRA, CDR2 YSYEKL. This chain's CDR3 is CASSQIQTYEQYF. The CDR3 coding sequence is TGCGCCAGCAGCCAGATACAGACCTACGAGCAGTACTTC.

The CDR3 reads CAISRETGGSYEQYF. CDR3 in DNA: TGTGCCATCAGTAGGGAGACAGGGGGGTCCTACGAGCAGTACTTC. The chain recombines TRBV10-3 with TRBJ2-7, with 9 bases that match TRBD1. CDR3 length: 15 residues. Trimming took 5 bases from V and 1 from J; bases not matched to a gene: 6. Germline V lookup: CDR1 ENHRY, CDR2 SYGVKD.

The chain is built from TRBV25-1 and TRBJ2-7, with D possibly matching TRBD2 (6 bases). CDR1 is MGHDK and CDR2 is SYGVNS in the germline V gene. With 11 bases removed from V and 1 base from J, the gap between germline ends came to 15 bases. The CDR3 has 13 amino acids. The CDR3 is CASRSSVSYEQYF. In DNA form, the CDR3 reads TGTGCCTCCAGGTCTAGCGTGTCCTACGAGCAGTACTTC.

Only a few counts were recorded for this clonotype. V usage is TRBV29-1 and J usage is TRBJ2-5; no clear D. The ends were cut back, 8 bases at V and 0 bases at J, with 10 bases in the middle. CDR3 length: 12 amino acids. Germline loops: CDR1 SQVTM, CDR2 ANQGSEA. The CDR3 region has the DNA TGCAGCTTCTCGAGGAACCAAGAGACCCAGTACTTC. It translates to CSFSRNQETQYF.